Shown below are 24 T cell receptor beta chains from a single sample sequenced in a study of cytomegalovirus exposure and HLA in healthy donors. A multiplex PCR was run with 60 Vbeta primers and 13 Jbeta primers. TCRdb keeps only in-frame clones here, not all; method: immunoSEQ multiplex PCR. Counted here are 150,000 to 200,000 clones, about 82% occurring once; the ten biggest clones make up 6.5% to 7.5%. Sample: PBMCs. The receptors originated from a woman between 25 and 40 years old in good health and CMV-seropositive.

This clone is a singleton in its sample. The CDR3 loop is CASSLSGKGYEQYF. CDR3 coding DNA: TGCGCCAGCAGCTTATCAGGAAAAGGCTACGAGCAGTACTTC. The genes are TRBV5-1 and TRBJ2-7; D call uncertain. Trimming removed 2 bases from V and 3 bases from J, with 12 bases in between. CDR1 SGHRS and CDR2 YFSETQ come from the germline V gene. There are 14 residues in the CDR3.

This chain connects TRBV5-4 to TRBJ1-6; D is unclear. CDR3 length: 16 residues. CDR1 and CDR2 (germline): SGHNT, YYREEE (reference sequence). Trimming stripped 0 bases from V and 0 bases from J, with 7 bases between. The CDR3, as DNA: TGTGCCAGCAGCTTGGATCCCAGCTCCTATAATTCACCCCTCCACTTT. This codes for CASSLDPSSYNSPLHF.

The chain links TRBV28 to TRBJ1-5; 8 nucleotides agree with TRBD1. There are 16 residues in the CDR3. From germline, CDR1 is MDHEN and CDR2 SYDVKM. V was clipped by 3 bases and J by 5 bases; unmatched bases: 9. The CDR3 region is CASSFRGQVRYQPQHF. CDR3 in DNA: TGTGCCAGCAGTTTTAGGGGACAGGTGAGGTATCAGCCCCAGCATTTT.

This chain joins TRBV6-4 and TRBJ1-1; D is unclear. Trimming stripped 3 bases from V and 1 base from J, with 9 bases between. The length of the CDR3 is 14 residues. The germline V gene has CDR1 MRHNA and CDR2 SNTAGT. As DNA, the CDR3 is TGTGCCAGCAGTGAGGCACCTGAGAACACTGAAGCTTTCTTT. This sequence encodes CASSEAPENTEAFF.

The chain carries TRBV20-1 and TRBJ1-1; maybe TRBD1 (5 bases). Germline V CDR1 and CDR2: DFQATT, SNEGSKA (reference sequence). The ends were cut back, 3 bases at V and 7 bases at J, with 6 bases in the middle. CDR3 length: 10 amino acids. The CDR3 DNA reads TGCAGTGCTAGTAGGGGTGAAGCTTTCTTT. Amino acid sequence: CSASRGEAFF.

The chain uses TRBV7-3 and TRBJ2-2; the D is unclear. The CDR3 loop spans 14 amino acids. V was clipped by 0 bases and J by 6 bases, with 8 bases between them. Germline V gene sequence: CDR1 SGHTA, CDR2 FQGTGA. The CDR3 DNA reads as TGTGCCAGCAGCTTAACGGCAGGTCCCGGGGAGCTGTTTTTT. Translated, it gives CASSLTAGPGELFF.

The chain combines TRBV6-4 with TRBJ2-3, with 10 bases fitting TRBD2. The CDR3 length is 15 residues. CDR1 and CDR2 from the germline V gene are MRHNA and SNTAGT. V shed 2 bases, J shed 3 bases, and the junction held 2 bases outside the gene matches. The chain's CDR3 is CASSDRAGGTDTQYF. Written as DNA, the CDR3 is TGTGCCAGCAGTGACCGAGCGGGGGGGACAGATACGCAGTATTTT.

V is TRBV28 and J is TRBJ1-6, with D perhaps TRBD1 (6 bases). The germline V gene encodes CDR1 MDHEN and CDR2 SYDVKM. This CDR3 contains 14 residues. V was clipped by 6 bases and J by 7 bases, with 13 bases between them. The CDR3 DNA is TGTGCCAGCAGGGTGGACAGACAGAATTCACCCCTCCACTTT. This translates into CASRVDRQNSPLHF.

CDR3 DNA sequence: TGTGCCAGCAGTTATGCCGAGGGACAGGAGCAGGGCTACACCTTC. It encodes CASSYAEGQEQGYTF. The chain employs TRBV6-6 and TRBJ1-2; 8 nucleotides agree with TRBD1. The germline gives CDR1 MNHNY, CDR2 SVGAGI (reference sequence). The ends lost 3 bases at V and 8 bases at J; junction bases unmatched: 11. The CDR3 covers 15 residues.

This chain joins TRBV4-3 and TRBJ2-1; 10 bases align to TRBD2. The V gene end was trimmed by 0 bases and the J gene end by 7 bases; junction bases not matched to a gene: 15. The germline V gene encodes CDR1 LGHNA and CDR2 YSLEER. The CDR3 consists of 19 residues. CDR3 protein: CASSQDPPAGGPVSNEQFF. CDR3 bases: TGCGCCAGCAGCCAAGATCCCCCAGCGGGGGGGCCGGTTTCAAATGAGCAGTTCTTC.

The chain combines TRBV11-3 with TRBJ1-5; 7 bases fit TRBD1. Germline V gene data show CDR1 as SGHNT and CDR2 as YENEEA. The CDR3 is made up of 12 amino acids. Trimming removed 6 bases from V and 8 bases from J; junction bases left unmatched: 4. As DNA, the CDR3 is TGTGCCAGCAGGTACAGGGGTAAGCCCCAGCATTTT. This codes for CASRYRGKPQHF.

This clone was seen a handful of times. The CDR3 nucleotides read TGTGCCAGCTCCCAAACTCAACAGGGATCACCCCTCCACTTT. It is translated as CASSQTQQGSPLHF. The chain is built from TRBV18 and TRBJ1-6; D might be TRBD1 (6 bases). CDR1 KGHSH and CDR2 LQKENI come from the germline V gene. Trimming cost V 6 bases and J 10 bases, with 16 bases left between them. The length of the CDR3 is 14 residues.

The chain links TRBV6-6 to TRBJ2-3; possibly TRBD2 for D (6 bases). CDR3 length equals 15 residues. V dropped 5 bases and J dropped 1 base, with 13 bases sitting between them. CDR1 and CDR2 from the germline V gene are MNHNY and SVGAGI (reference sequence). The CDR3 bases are TGTGCCAGCAGTGACCCCCCGGGGGGCACAGATACGCAGTATTTT. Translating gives CASSDPPGGTDTQYF.

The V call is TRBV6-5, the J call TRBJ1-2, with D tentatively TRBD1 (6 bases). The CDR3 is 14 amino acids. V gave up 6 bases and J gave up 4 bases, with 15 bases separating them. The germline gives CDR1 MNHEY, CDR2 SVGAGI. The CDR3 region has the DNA TGTGCCAGCAGCCCCACAACGACAGGCTATGGCTACACCTTC. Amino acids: CASSPTTTGYGYTF.

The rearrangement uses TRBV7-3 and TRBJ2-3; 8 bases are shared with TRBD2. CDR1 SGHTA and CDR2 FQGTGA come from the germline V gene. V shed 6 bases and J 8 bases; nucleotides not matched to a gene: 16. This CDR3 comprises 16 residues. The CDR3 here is CASSPAGRGAGGTQYF. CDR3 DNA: TGTGCCAGCAGTCCAGCGGGGCGGGGGGCCGGGGGTACGCAGTATTTT. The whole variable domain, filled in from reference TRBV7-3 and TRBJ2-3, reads GAGVSQTPSNKVTEKGKYVELRCDPISGHTALYWYRQSLGQGPEFLIYFQGTGAADDSGLPNDRFFAVRPEGSVSTLKIQRTERGDSAVYLCASSPAGRGAGGTQYFGPGTRLTVL.

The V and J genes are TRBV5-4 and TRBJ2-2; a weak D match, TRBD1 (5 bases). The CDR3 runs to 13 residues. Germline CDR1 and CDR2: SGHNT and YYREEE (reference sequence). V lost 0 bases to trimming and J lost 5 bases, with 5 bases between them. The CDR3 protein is CASSLDRTGELFF. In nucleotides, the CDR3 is TGTGCCAGCAGCTTGGACAGGACCGGGGAGCTGTTTTTT.

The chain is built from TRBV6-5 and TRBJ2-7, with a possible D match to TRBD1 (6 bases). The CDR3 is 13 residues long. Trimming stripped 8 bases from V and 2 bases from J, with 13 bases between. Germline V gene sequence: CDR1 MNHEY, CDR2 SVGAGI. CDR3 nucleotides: TGTGCCAGCCGACAGGCCCTAACCTACGAGCAGTACTTC. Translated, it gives CASRQALTYEQYF.

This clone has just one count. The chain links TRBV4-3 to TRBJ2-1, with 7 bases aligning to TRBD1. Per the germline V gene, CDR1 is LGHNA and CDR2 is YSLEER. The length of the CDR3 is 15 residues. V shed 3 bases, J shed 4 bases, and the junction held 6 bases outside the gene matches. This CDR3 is CASSHGQARYNEQFF. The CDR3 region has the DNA TGCGCCAGCAGCCATGGACAGGCGCGATACAATGAGCAGTTCTTC.

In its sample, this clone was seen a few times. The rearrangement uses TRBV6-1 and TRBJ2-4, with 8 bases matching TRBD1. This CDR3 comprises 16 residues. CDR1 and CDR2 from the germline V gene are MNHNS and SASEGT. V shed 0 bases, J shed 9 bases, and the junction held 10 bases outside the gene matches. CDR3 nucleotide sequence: TGTGCCAGCAGTGAAGCTGAGGACAGGGAGGTCGGCATTCAGTACTTC. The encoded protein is CASSEAEDREVGIQYF.

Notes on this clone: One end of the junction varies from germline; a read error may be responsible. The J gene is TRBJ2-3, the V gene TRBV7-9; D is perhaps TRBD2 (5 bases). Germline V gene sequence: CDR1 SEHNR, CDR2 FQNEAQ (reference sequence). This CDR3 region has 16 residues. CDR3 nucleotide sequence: TGTTCCAGCAGCTTAGGACCTAGCTTCATGGCAGATACGCAGTATTTT. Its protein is CSSSLGPSFMADTQYF.

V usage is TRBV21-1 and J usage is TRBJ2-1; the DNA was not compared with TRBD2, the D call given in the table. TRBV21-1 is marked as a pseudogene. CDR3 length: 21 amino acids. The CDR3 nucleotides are TGTGCCAGCAGCAAAGATCGTCGGCCTAGCGGGGGGCAGAGCTCCTACAATGAGCAGTTCTTC. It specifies CASSKDRRPSGGQSSYNEQFF.

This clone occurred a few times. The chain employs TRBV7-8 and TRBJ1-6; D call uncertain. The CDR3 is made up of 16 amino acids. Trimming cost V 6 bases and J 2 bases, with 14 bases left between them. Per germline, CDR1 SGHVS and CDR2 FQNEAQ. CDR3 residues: CASRNKGSTYNSPLHF. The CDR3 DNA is TGTGCCAGCAGGAACAAAGGGAGCACCTATAATTCACCCCTCCACTTT. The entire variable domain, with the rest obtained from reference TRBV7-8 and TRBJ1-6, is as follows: GAGVSQSPRYKVAKRGQDVALRCDPISGHVSLFWYQQALGQGPEFLTYFQNEAQLDKSGLPSDRFFAERPEGSVSTLKIQRTQQEDSAVYLCASRNKGSTYNSPLHFGNGTRLTVT.

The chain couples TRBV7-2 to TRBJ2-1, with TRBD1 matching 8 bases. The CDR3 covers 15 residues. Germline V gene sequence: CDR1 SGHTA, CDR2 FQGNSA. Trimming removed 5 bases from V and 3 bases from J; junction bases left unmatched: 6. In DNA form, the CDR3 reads TGTGCCAGCAGCGTACAGGGGGGCGACTACAATGAGCAGTTCTTC. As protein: CASSVQGGDYNEQFF.

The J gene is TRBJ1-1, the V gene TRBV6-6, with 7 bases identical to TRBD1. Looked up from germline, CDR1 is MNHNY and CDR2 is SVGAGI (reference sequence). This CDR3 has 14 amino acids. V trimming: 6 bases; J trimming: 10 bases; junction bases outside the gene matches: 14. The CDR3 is CASSRQGLGGGAFF. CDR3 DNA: TGTGCCAGCAGCCGACAGGGACTAGGTGGGGGAGCTTTCTTT.